The clone carrying this T cell receptor beta chain has a single count. The length of the CDR3 is 16 residues. Unmatched junction bases numbered 10, after V lost 2 bases and J lost 9 bases. Germline CDR1 is MGHRA and CDR2 is YSYEKL. This sample stems from a study of T cell changes during pregnancy in multiple sclerosis. Method: immunoSEQ multiplex PCR; TCRdb's copy keeps in-frame clones and lacks some. Of roughly 46,000 clones listed, 85% to 95% are singletons. The V gene is TRBV4-1, the J gene TRBJ2-2, with 9 bases lining up with TRBD2. This clonotype was sampled from a female donor with multiple sclerosis, enrolled in a pregnancy study. The sample in question was CD8+ T cells from peripheral blood mononuclear cells, obtained after pregnancy. The CDR3 DNA sequence: TGCGCCAGCAGCCAATTGCGGCGGGAGGGAGGCTGGGAGCTGTTTTTT. It yields the protein CASSQLRREGGWELFF.